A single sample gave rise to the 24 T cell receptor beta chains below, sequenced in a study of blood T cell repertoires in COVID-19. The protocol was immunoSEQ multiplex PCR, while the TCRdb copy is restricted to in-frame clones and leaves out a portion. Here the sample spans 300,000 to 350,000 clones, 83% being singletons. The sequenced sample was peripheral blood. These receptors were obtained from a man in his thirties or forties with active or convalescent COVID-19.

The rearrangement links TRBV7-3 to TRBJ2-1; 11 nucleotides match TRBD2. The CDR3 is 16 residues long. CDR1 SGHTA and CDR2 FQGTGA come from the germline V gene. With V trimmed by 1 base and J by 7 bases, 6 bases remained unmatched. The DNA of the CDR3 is TGTGCCAGCAGCTTAAGTACTAGCGGGAGAGAGAATGAGCAGTTCTTC. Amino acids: CASSLSTSGRENEQFF.

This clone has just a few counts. This CDR3 reads CASSIGSPGGYTF. The CDR3 DNA follows: TGTGCCAGTAGTATAGGCTCCCCGGGGGGCTACACCTTC. The rearrangement links TRBV19 to TRBJ1-2; D not resolved. The ends were cut back, 1 base at V and 8 bases at J, with 11 bases in the middle. The CDR3 has 13 amino acids. In germline, CDR1 is LNHDA, CDR2 SQIVND (reference sequence).

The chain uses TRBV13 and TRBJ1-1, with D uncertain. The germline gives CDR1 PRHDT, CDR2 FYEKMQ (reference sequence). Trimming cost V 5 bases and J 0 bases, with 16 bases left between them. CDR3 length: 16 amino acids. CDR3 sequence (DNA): TGTGCCAGCAGCCCCATGGAGGGTAGGGTGAACACTGAAGCTTTCTTT. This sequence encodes CASSPMEGRVNTEAFF.

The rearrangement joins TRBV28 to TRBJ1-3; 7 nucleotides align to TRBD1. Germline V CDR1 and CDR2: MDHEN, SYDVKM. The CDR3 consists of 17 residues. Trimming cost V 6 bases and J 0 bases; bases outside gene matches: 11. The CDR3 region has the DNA TGTGCCAGCAGCTTACATCGACAGGGCCTCTCTGGAAACACCATATATTTT. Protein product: CASSLHRQGLSGNTIYF.

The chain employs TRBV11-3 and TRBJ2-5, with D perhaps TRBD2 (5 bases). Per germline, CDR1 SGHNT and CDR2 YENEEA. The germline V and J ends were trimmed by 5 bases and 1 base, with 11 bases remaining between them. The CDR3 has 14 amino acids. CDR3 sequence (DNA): TGTGCCAGCAGCCTCCTAGCACCCCAAGAGACCCAGTACTTC. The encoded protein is CASSLLAPQETQYF.

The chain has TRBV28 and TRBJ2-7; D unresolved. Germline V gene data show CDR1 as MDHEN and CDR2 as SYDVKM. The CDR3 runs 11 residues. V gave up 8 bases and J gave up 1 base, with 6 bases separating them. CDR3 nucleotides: TGTGCCAGCCACTCGTCCTACGAGCAGTACTTC. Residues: CASHSSYEQYF.

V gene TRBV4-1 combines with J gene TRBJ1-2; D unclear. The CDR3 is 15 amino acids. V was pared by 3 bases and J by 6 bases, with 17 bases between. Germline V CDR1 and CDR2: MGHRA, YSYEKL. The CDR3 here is CASSQGRGVGDGYTF. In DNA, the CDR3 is TGCGCCAGCAGCCAGGGAAGAGGTGTCGGGGATGGCTACACCTTC.

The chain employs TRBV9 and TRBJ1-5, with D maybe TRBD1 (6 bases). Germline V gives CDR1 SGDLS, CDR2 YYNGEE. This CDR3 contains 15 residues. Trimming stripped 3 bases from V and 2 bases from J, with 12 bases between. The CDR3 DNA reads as TGTGCCAGCAGCGCAGGGGCCCCCGGCAATCAGCCCCAGCATTTT. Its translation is CASSAGAPGNQPQHF.

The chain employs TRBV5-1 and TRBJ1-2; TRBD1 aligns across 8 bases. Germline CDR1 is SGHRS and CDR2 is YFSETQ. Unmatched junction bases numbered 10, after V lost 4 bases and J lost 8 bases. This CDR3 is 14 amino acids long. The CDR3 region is CASSLGQGQGGYTF. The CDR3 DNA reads TGCGCCAGCAGCCTAGGACAGGGCCAGGGGGGCTACACCTTC.

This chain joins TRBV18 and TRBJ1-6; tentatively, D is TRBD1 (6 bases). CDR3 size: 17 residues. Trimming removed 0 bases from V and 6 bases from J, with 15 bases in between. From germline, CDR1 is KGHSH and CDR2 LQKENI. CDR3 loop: CASSPPYLDRTNSPLHF. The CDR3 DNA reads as TGTGCCAGCTCACCACCCTACTTGGACAGAACTAATTCACCCCTCCACTTT.

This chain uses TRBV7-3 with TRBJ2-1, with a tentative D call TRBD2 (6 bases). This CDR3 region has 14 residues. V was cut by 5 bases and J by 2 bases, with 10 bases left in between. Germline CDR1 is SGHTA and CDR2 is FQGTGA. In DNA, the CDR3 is TGTGCCAGCAGCCCCCCGGGGGCCTACAATGAGCAGTTCTTC. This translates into CASSPPGAYNEQFF.

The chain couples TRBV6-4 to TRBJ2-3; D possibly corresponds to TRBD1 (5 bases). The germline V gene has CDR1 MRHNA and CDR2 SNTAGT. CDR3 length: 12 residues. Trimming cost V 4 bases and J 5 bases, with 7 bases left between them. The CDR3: CASSAQGDTQYF. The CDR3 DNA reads TGTGCCAGCAGTGCCCAGGGAGATACGCAGTATTTT.

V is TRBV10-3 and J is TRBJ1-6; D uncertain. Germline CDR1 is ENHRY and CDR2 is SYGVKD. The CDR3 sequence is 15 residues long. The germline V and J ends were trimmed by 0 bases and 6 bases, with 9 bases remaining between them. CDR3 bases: TGTGCCATCAGTGAGTCTCCCCTGGCTAATTCACCCCTCCACTTT. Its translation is CAISESPLANSPLHF.

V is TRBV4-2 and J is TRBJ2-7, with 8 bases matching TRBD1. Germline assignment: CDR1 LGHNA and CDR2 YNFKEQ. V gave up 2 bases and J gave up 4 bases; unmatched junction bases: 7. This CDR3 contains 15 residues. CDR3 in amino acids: CASSQRTGQWYEQYF. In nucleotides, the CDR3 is TGTGCCAGCAGCCAAAGGACAGGGCAGTGGTACGAGCAGTACTTC.

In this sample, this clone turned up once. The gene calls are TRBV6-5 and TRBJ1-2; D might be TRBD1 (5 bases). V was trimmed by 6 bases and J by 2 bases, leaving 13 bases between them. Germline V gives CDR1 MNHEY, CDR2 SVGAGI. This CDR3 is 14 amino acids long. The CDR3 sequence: CASRSLGGNYGYTF. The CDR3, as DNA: TGTGCCAGCAGGTCCTTGGGGGGAAACTATGGCTACACCTTC.

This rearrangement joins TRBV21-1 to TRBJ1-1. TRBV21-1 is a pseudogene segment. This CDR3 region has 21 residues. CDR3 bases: TGTGCCAGCAGCAAAGAAAAGGAGGCACTCGGAGGTAAAGGCTCGAACACTGAAGCTTTCTTT. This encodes CASSKEKEALGGKGSNTEAFF.

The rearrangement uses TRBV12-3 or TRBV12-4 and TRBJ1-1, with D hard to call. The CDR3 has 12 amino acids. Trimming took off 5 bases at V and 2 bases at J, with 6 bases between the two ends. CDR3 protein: CASSMSNTEAFF. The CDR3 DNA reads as TGTGCCAGCAGTATGAGCAACACTGAAGCTTTCTTT.

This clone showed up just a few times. The CDR3 nucleotides are TGTGCCAGCACAGGCTACACCTTC. Protein sequence: CASTGYTF. The chain is built from TRBV2 and TRBJ1-2; D not certain. Germline loops: CDR1 SNHLY, CDR2 FYNNEI. This CDR3 has 8 residues. The V end lost 7 bases, the J end lost 8 bases, and 2 bases lay between the germline ends.

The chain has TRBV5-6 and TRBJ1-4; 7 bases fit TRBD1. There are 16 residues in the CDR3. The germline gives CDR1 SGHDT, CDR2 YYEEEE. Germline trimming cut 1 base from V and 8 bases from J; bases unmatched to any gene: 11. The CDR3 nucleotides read TGTGCCAGCAGCTTGAGTGCGGCAGGGGGGACGGAAAAACTGTTTTTT. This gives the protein CASSLSAAGGTEKLFF.

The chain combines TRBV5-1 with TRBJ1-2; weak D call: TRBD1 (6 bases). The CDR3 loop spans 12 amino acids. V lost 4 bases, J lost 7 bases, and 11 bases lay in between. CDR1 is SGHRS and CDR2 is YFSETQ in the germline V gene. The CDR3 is CASSQGHAGYTF. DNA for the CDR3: TGCGCCAGCAGCCAGGGACATGCTGGCTACACCTTC.

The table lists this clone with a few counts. The CDR3 sequence is CASSLERMGELFF. The CDR3 DNA sequence: TGTGCCAGCAGCTTGGAGCGTATGGGGGAGCTGTTTTTT. The V gene is TRBV5-6, the J gene TRBJ2-2; D remains unclear. Trimming took off 0 bases at V and 8 bases at J, with 8 bases between the two ends. The V gene's germline CDR1 is SGHDT and CDR2 YYEEEE. This CDR3 is built from 13 residues.

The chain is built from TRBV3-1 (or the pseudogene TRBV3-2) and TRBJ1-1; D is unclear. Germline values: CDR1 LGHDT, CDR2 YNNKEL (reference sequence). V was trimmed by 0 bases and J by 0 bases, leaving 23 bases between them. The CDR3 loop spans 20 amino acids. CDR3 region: CASSQDMGFRGNRMNTEAFF. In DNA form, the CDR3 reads TGTGCCAGCAGCCAAGATATGGGGTTTCGGGGTAATAGAATGAACACTGAAGCTTTCTTT.

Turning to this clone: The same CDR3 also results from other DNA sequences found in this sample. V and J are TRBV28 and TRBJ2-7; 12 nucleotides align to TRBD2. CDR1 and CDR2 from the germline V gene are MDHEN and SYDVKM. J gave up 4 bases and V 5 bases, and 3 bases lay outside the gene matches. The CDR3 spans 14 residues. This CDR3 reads CASSRLAGAYEQYF. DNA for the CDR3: TGTGCCAGCAGTCGACTAGCGGGAGCATACGAGCAGTACTTC.

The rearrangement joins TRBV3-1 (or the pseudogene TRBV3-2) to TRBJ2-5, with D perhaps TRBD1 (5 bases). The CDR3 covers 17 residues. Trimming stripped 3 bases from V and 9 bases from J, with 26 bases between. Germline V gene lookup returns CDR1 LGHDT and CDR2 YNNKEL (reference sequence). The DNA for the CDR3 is TGTGCCAGCAGCCACCTCTCAGCCCAGGGTGGGCTTGGGGCCCAGTACTTC. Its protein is CASSHLSAQGGLGAQYF.